The clone carrying this T cell receptor beta chain appeared many times. The antigen is undetermined. The data stem from a study of T-cell memory formation after mild COVID-19. TCRdb redid the calling of the 5' RACE reads with MiXCR, one entry per CDR3 protein. This sample yields roughly 300,000 distinct CDR3 sequences, of which less than 9.5% are seen a single time; approximately 23% belongs to the top ten. Whole-study findings and limits: Researchers found some responding clones in pre-infection memory, a sign that cross-reactive memory joined.

The V segment lost 3 bases and the J segment 4 bases; nucleotides outside the gene matches: 5. This CDR3 has 15 amino acids. CDR1 and CDR2 from the germline V gene are SGHTA and FQGNSA. The sequenced sample consisted of PBMCs or a T cell subset sorted from them (not recorded which). The source of this sequence is a man aged 18 to 29 who had mild COVID-19 (a few samples of this study predate the infection). Cell type and time point are not known. V and J are TRBV7-2 and TRBJ2-1; 8 bases are shared with TRBD2. Here the CDR3 DNA reads TGTGCCAGCAGCTTGGGAGCGGGGGTGTACAATGAGCAGTTCTTC. It codes for CASSLGAGVYNEQFF.